This is a list of T cell receptor beta chains from one sample in a study of cytomegalovirus exposure and HLA in healthy donors. The assay was immunoSEQ multiplex PCR, and TCRdb's table has in-frame clones only and misses some. Of around 150,000 clones listed, less than 80% are singletons. Sequenced: PBMCs. The receptors were gathered from a man between 45 and 60 years old in good health and CMV-seropositive. CDR3s include the opening cysteine and the closing phenylalanine or tryptophan. The order of the fields is clone size, D gene, J gene, V gene, CDR3 DNA, CDR3 protein. The D gene is left open where the match is weak. A clone size is listed for some rows: how often the clone was seen (once, few, many), or a class if it is expanded.

-,TRBD2,TRBJ2-1,TRBV7-6,TGTGCCAGCAGAAGGACTAGCGGGAGTTCGGCCTACAATGAGCAGTTCTTC,CASRRTSGSSAYNEQFF
-,-,TRBJ1-2,TRBV11-3,TGTGCCAGCAGCTTAACGGCAGGGGACGATGACGGCTACACCTTC,CASSLTAGDDDGYTF
-,TRBD1,TRBJ2-1,TRBV6-1,TGTGCCAGCAGTGAATTACAACACAGGGGAAGGGTCGATGAGCAGTTCTTC,CASSELQHRGRVDEQFF
few,TRBD1,TRBJ1-2,TRBV7-2,TGTGCCAGCAGCTTAGGCTCCCCTACAACAGGGGCCTATGGCTACACCTTC,CASSLGSPTTGAYGYTF
-,-,TRBJ1-2,TRBV18,TGTGCCAGCTCACCAGAGGCAGACAGCAACTATGGCTACACCTTC,CASSPEADSNYGYTF
-,-,TRBJ2-4,TRBV5-4,TGTGCCAGCAGCTTGTATGGGGGGAGAAACATTCAGTACTTC,CASSLYGGRNIQYF
-,TRBD2,TRBJ2-2,TRBV29-1,TGCAGCGTTGAAGGTTGGGCGGGAGCGGTCACCGGGGAGCTGTTTTTT,CSVEGWAGAVTGELFF
-,TRBD1,TRBJ2-7,TRBV19,TGTGCCAGTAGTAGCCGGGACAGCCTTTCCTACGAGCAGTACTTC,CASSSRDSLSYEQYF
-,TRBD1,TRBJ2-7,TRBV6-1,TGTGCCAGCAGTGAATACAGGGGCCTCTCCTACGAGCAGTACTTC,CASSEYRGLSYEQYF
-,TRBD1,TRBJ1-1,TRBV7-6,TGTGCCAGCAGCCCACGGGACAGGGGGCTGGGGGAAGCTTTCTTT,CASSPRDRGLGEAFF
-,-,TRBJ1-1,TRBV19,TGTGCCAGTAGGGCTCTCAGCCAGCGCACTGAAGCTTTCTTT,CASRALSQRTEAFF
-,TRBD1,TRBJ2-7,TRBV18,TGTGCCAGCTCACCGGGACAGGGGGTATACGAGCAGTACTTC,CASSPGQGVYEQYF
-,TRBD1,TRBJ1-6,TRBV6-5,TGTGCCAGCAGGACCCTGGGGACAGGGGCATCACCCCTCCACTTT,CASRTLGTGASPLHF
-,-,TRBJ2-3,TRBV2,TGTGCCAGCAGCCCCTTAGGGGGTCACACAGATACGCAGTATTTT,CASSPLGGHTDTQYF
-,-,TRBJ2-7,TRBV5-1,TGCGCCAGCAGCTTGACGGCCTACGAGCAGTACTTC,CASSLTAYEQYF
-,TRBD1,TRBJ2-3,TRBV7-9,TGTTCCAGCAGCTCATGGACAGGGGGCATGAGAGATACGCAGTATTTT,CSSSSWTGGMRDTQYF
-,TRBD2,TRBJ2-3,TRBV9,TGTGCCAGCAGCCCCCGGGGGGAACCTAGCACAGATACGCAGTATTTT,CASSPRGEPSTDTQYF
-,TRBD2,TRBJ2-3,TRBV5-1,TGCGCCAGCAGCTTGGACGGCGGGGGTTACTTCACAGATACGCAGTATTTT,CASSLDGGGYFTDTQYF
-,-,TRBJ2-1,TRBV19,TGTGCCAGTAGTATCGATGGCGGGGCAGATACCTACAATGAGCAGTTCTTC,CASSIDGGADTYNEQFF
-,-,TRBJ2-2,TRBV11-2,TGTGCCAGCAGCACTACAGGGTTGAACACCGGGGAGCTGTTTTTT,CASSTTGLNTGELFF
-,-,TRBJ1-1,TRBV7-9,TGTGCCAGCAGAGAGAACGACCCGGGGGACACTGAAGCTTTCTTT,CASRENDPGDTEAFF
-,-,TRBJ2-1,TRBV11-3,TGTGCCAGCAGCCTTACAAACGATGAATTCCGGCCTAGCGAAGACAATGAGCAGTTCTTC,CASSLTNDEFRPSEDNEQFF
-,-,TRBJ1-2,TRBV19,TGTGCCAGTAGTATTTTTGTCGGGGATGGCTACACCTTC,CASSIFVGDGYTF
-,TRBD1,TRBJ2-1,TRBV7-9,TGTGCCAGCAGCTTAGCGGGACAGGGGGCCCATGAGCAGTTCTTC,CASSLAGQGAHEQFF
-,-,TRBJ1-1,TRBV5-4,TGTGCCAGCAGCTTGTCAGTCCCAGGGTCGAACACTGAAGCTTTCTTT,CASSLSVPGSNTEAFF
-,-,TRBJ1-5,TRBV6-5,TGTGCCAGCAGTTACTCAAGGGGAGGTCAGCCCCAGCATTTT,CASSYSRGGQPQHF
-,TRBD1,TRBJ1-1,TRBV6-1,TGTGCCAGCAGTTTACAGGGGAGGAGAACTGAAGCTTTCTTT,CASSLQGRRTEAFF
-,-,TRBJ1-2,TRBV7-9,TGTGCCAGCAGCCCTTACGGCTATGGCTACACCTTC,CASSPYGYGYTF
few,-,TRBJ1-5,TRBV6-1,TGTGCCAGCAGTGTTCGCGGGAATAGCAATCAGCCCCAGCATTTT,CASSVRGNSNQPQHF
few,TRBD2,TRBJ2-5,TRBV2,TGTGCCAGCAGGGGAACGGGACTAGGGGGTTGGGAGACCCAGTACTTC,CASRGTGLGGWETQYF
-,TRBD1,TRBJ1-5,TRBV27,TGTGCCAGCAGTTTGGGACAGAATCAGCCCCAGCATTTT,CASSLGQNQPQHF
-,TRBD2,TRBJ2-1,TRBV25-1,TGTGCCAGCAGTGAATATCCAGCGGGGTTGGAGCAGTTCTTC,CASSEYPAGLEQFF
-,TRBD1,TRBJ1-1,TRBV9,TGTGCCAGCAGCGTATCAACTGAATGGGACAGGGGGCACGCTGAAGCTTTCTTT,CASSVSTEWDRGHAEAFF
-,TRBD1,TRBJ1-2,TRBV29-1,TGCAGCGTTGGGGAGAGGGGGCAGAATGGCTACACCTTC,CSVGERGQNGYTF
few,TRBD2,TRBJ2-2,TRBV7-9,TGTGCCAGCAGCTGGGGACTAGCGGGAGAGGTGGCCGGGGAGCTGTTTTTT,CASSWGLAGEVAGELFF
-,-,TRBJ2-5,TRBV2,TGTGCCAGCGGTTGGAGCTTACATGGGACCCAGTACTTC,CASGWSLHGTQYF
-,TRBD2,TRBJ2-1,TRBV5-1,TGCGCCAGCAGCCCCGCTAGCGGGGCTACTTACAATGAGCAGTTCTTC,CASSPASGATYNEQFF
-,TRBD1,TRBJ1-2,TRBV7-9,TGTGCCAGCAGCTTGCCGGACAGGGAGAGTGGCTACACCTTC,CASSLPDRESGYTF
-,-,TRBJ2-1,TRBV18,TGTGCCAGCTCACCACCAGGTTTACGGAGTACGTACAATGAGCAGTTCTTC,CASSPPGLRSTYNEQFF
-,-,TRBJ2-7,TRBV11-2,TGTGCCAGCAGCCCAGGGTGGGGTGAGGAGCAGTACTTC,CASSPGWGEEQYF
-,-,TRBJ2-7,TRBV4-2,TGTGCCAGCAGCCAAGAAGGCGATAGCGGCTACGAGCAGTACTTC,CASSQEGDSGYEQYF